These T cell receptor beta chains were read from a single sample in a study of post-analysis software for immune sequencing data. TCRdb called the PCR reads again in MiXCR, with one record for every CDR3 protein. This sample carries approximately 360,000 distinct CDR3 sequences, less than 40% of them seen once, and the ten largest clones take about an eighth. Sequencing was done on a sample of blood. The source of these receptors is a girl aged 10 to 17 with multiple sclerosis. Both conserved end residues are part of each CDR3. D genes are given only for firm matches. Rows give clone size only sometimes, using once, few, many, or a class for an expanded clone.

V	size	D	J	DNA	CDR3
TRBV6-1	-	TRBD2	TRBJ2-2	TGTGCCAGCAGGAGGACTAGCGGGAACACCGGGGAGCTGTTTTTT	CASRRTSGNTGELFF
TRBV4-3	few	TRBD1	TRBJ1-2	TGCGCCAGCAGCCAAGGGGTAGTCTATCAGGGGGGCTATGGCTACACCTTC	CASSQGVVYQGGYGYTF
TRBV7-9	few	-	TRBJ2-5	TGTGCCAGCAGTGGGGTCTCCGTGGCCCAGTACTTC	CASSGVSVAQYF
TRBV5-1	few	TRBD2	TRBJ2-3	TGCGCCAGCAGCCCGACTAGCTTGGGCGCAGATACGCAGTATTTT	CASSPTSLGADTQYF
TRBV12-3/TRBV12-4	few	TRBD1	TRBJ2-7	TGTGCCAGCAGTTACACGGGTAGGGGGCACCAGGCCCTCTACGAGCAGTACTTC	CASSYTGRGHQALYEQYF
TRBV3-1	few	TRBD1	TRBJ2-3	TGTGCCAGCAGCCCTTTACAGGGGAGCACAGATACGCAGTATTTT	CASSPLQGSTDTQYF
TRBV12-3/TRBV12-4	-	-	TRBJ1-1	TGTGCCAGCAGTTTTTACAGGACTGAAGCTTTCTTT	CASSFYRTEAFF
TRBV7-2	few	-	TRBJ1-2	TGTGCCAGCAGCTTTGGTCAGGGCTCGGGATATGGCTACACCTTC	CASSFGQGSGYGYTF
TRBV10-3	few	-	TRBJ2-7	TGTGCCATCAGTGAGGTAGAATACGAGCAGTACTTC	CAISEVEYEQYF
TRBV6-1	few	TRBD2	TRBJ2-1	TGTGCCAGCAGTAAGGGACTAGCGGGGGGGAACGAGCAGTTCTTC	CASSKGLAGGNEQFF
TRBV5-1	-	TRBD2	TRBJ2-1	TGCGCCAGCAGTTACGGGACTAGCGGGGGGGAGCAGTTCTTC	CASSYGTSGGEQFF
TRBV4-3	-	-	TRBJ1-4	TGCGCCAGCAGCCAAGATATGTCAGGAGAAAAACTGTTTTTT	CASSQDMSGEKLFF
TRBV6-5	-	-	TRBJ1-5	TGTGCCAGCAGTCTAAAAGCCGATCAAACCCAGCCCCAGCATTTT	CASSLKADQTQPQHF
TRBV29-1	-	-	TRBJ2-1	TGCAGCGTTGACGGTAGCGGAAAGAGGAACAATGAGCAGTTCTTC	CSVDGSGKRNNEQFF
TRBV20-1	-	-	TRBJ2-1	TGCAGTGCTAGGGACGGTGGGCCTTACAATGAGCAGTTCTTC	CSARDGGPYNEQFF
TRBV5-1	-	TRBD2	TRBJ2-3	TGCGCCAGCAGCCCCCGTGCCGGGACTAGCGGGGCTCATGGTACGCGGTATTTT	CASSPRAGTSGAHGTRYF
TRBV7-3	-	TRBD1	TRBJ2-7	TGTGCCAGCAGCCCAGGGGGTACCCCCTACGAGCAGTACTTC	CASSPGGTPYEQYF
TRBV7-2	-	-	TRBJ1-2	TGTGCCAGCAGCTCGCGAGCGGGGGATGGCTACACCTTC	CASSSRAGDGYTF
TRBV29-1	-	-	TRBJ1-2	TGCAGCGTTGAAGAGGGAGGTGGGGGCTATGGCTACACCTTC	CSVEEGGGGYGYTF
TRBV5-5	few	-	TRBJ1-5	TGTGCCAGCAGCTTGGGCGGGATCCATCAGCCCCAGCATTTT	CASSLGGIHQPQHF
TRBV7-9	many	-	TRBJ2-7	TGTGCCAGCAGCTCAAACCAACAATTCTACGAGCAGTACTTC	CASSSNQQFYEQYF
TRBV20-1	-	-	TRBJ2-6	TGCAGTGCTGGCACAGGGAACTCTGGGGCCAACGTCCTGACTTTC	CSAGTGNSGANVLTF
TRBV28	-	TRBD1	TRBJ2-7	TGTGCCACCCAGACAGGGAATGGTGACGAGCAGTACTTC	CATQTGNGDEQYF
TRBV20-1	few	-	TRBJ2-1	TGCAGTGCTAGAGACAGGGGAACCTACAATGAGCAGTTCTTC	CSARDRGTYNEQFF
TRBV7-9	-	-	TRBJ2-3	TGTGCCAGCGAGTCAAGCGGGTTTGCAACAGATACGCAGTATTTT	CASESSGFATDTQYF
TRBV11-2	-	-	TRBJ2-1	TGTGCCAGCAGGGGCCCTGGGGTCTCCTACAATGAGCAGTTCTTC	CASRGPGVSYNEQFF
TRBV5-1	-	-	TRBJ2-1	TGCGCCAGCAGCTTGGGGTCGGCCAGTTACAATGAGCAGTTCTTC	CASSLGSASYNEQFF
TRBV7-2	few	TRBD1	TRBJ2-7	TGTGCCAGCAGCCAAGGACAGGGGGACGCCTACGAGCAGTACTTC	CASSQGQGDAYEQYF